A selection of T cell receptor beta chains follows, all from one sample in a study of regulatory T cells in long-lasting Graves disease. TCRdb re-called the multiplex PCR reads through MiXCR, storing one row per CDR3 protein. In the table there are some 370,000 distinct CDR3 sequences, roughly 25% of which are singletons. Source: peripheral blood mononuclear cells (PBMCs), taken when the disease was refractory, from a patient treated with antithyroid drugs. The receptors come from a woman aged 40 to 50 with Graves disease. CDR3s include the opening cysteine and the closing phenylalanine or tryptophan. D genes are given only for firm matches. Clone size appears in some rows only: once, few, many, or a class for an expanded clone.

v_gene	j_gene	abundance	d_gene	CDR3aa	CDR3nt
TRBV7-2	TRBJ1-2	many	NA	CASSRRAGHYLYGYTF	TGTGCCAGCAGCCGGAGGGCGGGGCATTACCTCTATGGCTACACCTTC
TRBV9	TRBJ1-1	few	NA	CASSPSAAFF	TGTGCCAGCAGCCCTTCGGCCGCTTTCTTT
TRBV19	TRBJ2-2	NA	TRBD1	CASSNRGPNTGELFF	TGTGCCAGTAGTAACAGGGGGCCGAACACCGGGGAGCTGTTTTTT
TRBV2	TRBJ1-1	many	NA	CASEGVTEAFF	TGTGCCAGCGAGGGGGTAACTGAAGCTTTCTTT
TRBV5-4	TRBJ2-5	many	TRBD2	CASSLLTTSTLQETQYF	TGTGCCAGCAGCTTATTAACGACTAGCACATTACAAGAGACCCAGTACTTC
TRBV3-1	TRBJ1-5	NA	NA	CASSQTYQPQHF	TGTGCCAGCAGTCAAACTTATCAGCCCCAGCATTTT
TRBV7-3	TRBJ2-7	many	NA	CASSLSVSPIYEQYF	TGTGCCAGCAGCTTATCGGTATCACCTATCTACGAGCAGTACTTC
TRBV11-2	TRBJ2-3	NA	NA	CASSLPSNRVDTQYF	TGTGCCAGCAGTCTCCCGTCTAACAGGGTGGATACGCAGTATTTT
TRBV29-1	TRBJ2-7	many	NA	CSVLDIHEQYF	TGCAGCGTCCTGGACATCCACGAGCAGTACTTC
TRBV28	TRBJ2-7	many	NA	CASSLFQEQYF	TGTGCCAGCAGTTTATTTCAAGAGCAGTACTTC
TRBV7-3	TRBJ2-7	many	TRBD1	CASSMGQGNEQYF	TGTGCCAGCAGCATGGGACAGGGGAACGAGCAGTACTTC
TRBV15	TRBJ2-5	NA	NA	CATSREEQVQETQYF	TGTGCCACCAGCAGAGAAGAACAGGTCCAAGAGACCCAGTACTTC
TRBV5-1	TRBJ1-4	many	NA	CASSFGTTNEKLFF	TGCGCCAGCAGCTTTGGTACAACTAATGAAAAACTGTTTTTT
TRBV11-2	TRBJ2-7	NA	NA	CASSLKDDYEQYF	TGTGCCAGCAGCTTAAAGGACGACTACGAGCAGTACTTC
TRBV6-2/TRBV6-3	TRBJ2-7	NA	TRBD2	CAIGGGYEQYF	TGTGCCATCGGCGGGGGTTACGAGCAGTACTTC
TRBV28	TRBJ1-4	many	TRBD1	CASSLVIPAPGQGVITNEKLFF	TGTGCCAGCAGTTTAGTAATACCCGCGCCGGGACAGGGGGTTATAACTAATGAAAAACTGTTTTTT
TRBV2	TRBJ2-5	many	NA	CASRDANQETQYF	TGTGCCAGCCGGGACGCCAACCAAGAGACCCAGTACTTC
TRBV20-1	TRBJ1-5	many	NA	CSARRGDGNQPQHF	TGCAGTGCTAGAAGAGGGGATGGCAATCAGCCCCAGCATTTT
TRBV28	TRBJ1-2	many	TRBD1	CASSRTGPQLNYGYTF	TGTGCCAGCAGTCGGACAGGTCCACAGCTCAACTATGGCTACACCTTC
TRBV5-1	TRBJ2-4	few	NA	CASSTGGADKNIQYF	TGCGCCAGCAGCACAGGGGGGGCTGACAAAAACATTCAGTACTTC
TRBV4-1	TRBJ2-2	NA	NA	CASSQGLHATGELFF	TGCGCCAGCAGCCAAGGGCTACATGCCACCGGGGAGCTGTTTTTT
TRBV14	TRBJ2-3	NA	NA	CASSPSGAWDTQYF	TGTGCCAGCAGCCCATCAGGGGCGTGGGATACGCAGTATTTT
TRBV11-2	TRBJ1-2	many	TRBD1	CASHGTGGNSNGYTF	TGTGCCAGCCACGGGACAGGGGGTAACTCGAATGGCTACACCTTC
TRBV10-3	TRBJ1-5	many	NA	CAISDTQVNQPQHF	TGTGCCATCAGTGACACACAGGTCAATCAGCCCCAGCATTTT
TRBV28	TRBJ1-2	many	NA	CASNSAGDYGYTF	TGTGCCAGCAATTCAGCAGGAGACTATGGCTACACCTTC
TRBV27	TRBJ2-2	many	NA	CALEPAERGVSGELFF	TGTGCCTTGGAGCCAGCTGAACGGGGCGTCTCCGGGGAGCTGTTTTTT
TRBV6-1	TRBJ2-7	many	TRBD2	CASSELAGVREQYF	TGTGCCAGCAGTGAACTAGCGGGGGTGAGGGAGCAGTACTTC
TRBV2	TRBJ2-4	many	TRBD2	CASSYSGGGKNIQYF	TGTGCCAGCAGTTATAGCGGGGGGGGGAAAAACATTCAGTACTTC
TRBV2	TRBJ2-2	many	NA	CASRPEQTGELFF	TGTGCCAGCAGGCCCGAACAAACCGGGGAGCTGTTTTTT
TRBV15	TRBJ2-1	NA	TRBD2	CATSITGTSAYNEQFF	TGTGCCACCAGCATAACCGGGACTAGCGCATACAATGAGCAGTTCTTC
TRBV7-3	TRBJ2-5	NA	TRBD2	CASSQEYAGGRTQETQYF	TGTGCCAGCAGCCAAGAGTACGCGGGAGGCAGGACCCAAGAGACCCAGTACTTC
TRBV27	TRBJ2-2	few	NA	CASSYTAWGPSANTGELFF	TGTGCCAGCAGTTATACCGCATGGGGACCTAGCGCAAACACCGGGGAGCTGTTTTTT
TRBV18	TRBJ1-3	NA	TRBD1	CASSQGTVSGNTIYF	TGTGCCAGCTCACAAGGGACAGTCTCTGGAAACACCATATATTTT
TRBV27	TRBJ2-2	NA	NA	CASSFGVGTGELFF	TGTGCCAGCAGTTTCGGGGTGGGGACCGGGGAGCTGTTTTTT
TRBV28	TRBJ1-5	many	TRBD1	CASRTGGQPQHF	TGTGCCAGTAGGACAGGGGGCCAGCCCCAGCATTTT
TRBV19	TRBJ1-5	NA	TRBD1	CASSIGDRGLGNQPQHF	TGTGCCAGTAGTATCGGGGACAGGGGGCTTGGGAATCAGCCCCAGCATTTT
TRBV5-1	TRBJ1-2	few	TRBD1	CASSLDRGRYTF	TGCGCCAGCAGCTTGGACAGGGGACGCTACACCTTC
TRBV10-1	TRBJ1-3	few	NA	CASTLGHNFSGNTIYF	TGCGCCAGCACTCTGGGACACAATTTCTCTGGAAACACCATATATTTT
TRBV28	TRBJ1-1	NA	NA	CASKGTPPEAFF	TGTGCCTCAAAAGGGACGCCACCCGAAGCTTTCTTT
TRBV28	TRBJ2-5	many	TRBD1	CASSYRSRGQETQYF	TGTGCCAGCAGTTACCGCTCCAGGGGGCAAGAGACCCAGTACTTC
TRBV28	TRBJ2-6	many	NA	CASSFEEGSGANVLTF	TGTGCCAGCAGTTTCGAAGAGGGCTCTGGGGCCAACGTCCTGACTTTC
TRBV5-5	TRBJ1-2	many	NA	CASSRDRGRANYGYTF	TGTGCCAGCAGCCGGGACCGAGGGAGAGCTAACTATGGCTACACCTTC
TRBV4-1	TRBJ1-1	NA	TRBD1	CASSPDINRGSTEAFF	TGCGCCAGCAGCCCAGACATTAACAGGGGGAGTACTGAAGCTTTCTTT
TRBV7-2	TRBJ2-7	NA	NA	CASSLAWGRSYEQYF	TGTGCCAGCAGCTTAGCGTGGGGTCGATCCTACGAGCAGTACTTC
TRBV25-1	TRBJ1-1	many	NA	CASSEFNTEAFF	TGTGCCAGCAGTGAATTTAACACTGAAGCTTTCTTT
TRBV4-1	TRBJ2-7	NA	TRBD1	CASSQGTGGETYEQYF	TGCGCCAGCAGCCAAGGGACAGGGGGCGAAACCTACGAGCAGTACTTC
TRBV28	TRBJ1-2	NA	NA	CASSAEGDYGYTF	TGTGCCAGCAGTGCCGAGGGGGACTATGGCTACACCTTC
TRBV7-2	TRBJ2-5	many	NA	CASSFSGVGQTQYF	TGTGCCAGCAGCTTTAGCGGAGTGGGACAGACCCAGTACTTC
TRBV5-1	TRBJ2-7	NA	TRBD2	CASSGGTTQRREQYF	TGCGCCAGCAGCGGAGGGACTACCCAGCGGAGGGAGCAGTACTTC
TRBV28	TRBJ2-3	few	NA	CASSLDGPLDTQYF	TGTGCCAGCAGTTTGGACGGACCTTTGGATACGCAGTATTTT
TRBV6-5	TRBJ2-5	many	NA	CASSYSPRTVQETQYF	TGTGCCAGCAGTTACTCTCCTAGGACAGTTCAAGAGACCCAGTACTTC
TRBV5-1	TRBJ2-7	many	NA	CASSLLARDEQYF	TGCGCCAGCAGCTTACTAGCTCGGGACGAGCAGTACTTC
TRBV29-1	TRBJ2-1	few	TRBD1	CSGGWGQGVDEQFF	TGCAGCGGGGGTTGGGGACAGGGAGTCGATGAGCAGTTCTTC
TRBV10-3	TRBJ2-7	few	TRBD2	CAISGGGSEQYF	TGTGCCATCAGTGGGGGGGGAAGCGAGCAGTACTTC
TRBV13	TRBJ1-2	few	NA	CASSLKPAGVYGYGYTF	TGTGCCAGCAGCTTAAAGCCGGCAGGGGTTTATGGCTATGGCTACACCTTC
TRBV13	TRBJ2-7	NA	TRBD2	CASSFLTSGTYEQYF	TGTGCCAGCAGCTTTTTGACTAGCGGTACCTACGAGCAGTACTTC
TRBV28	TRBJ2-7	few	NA	CASINSYEQYF	TGTGCCAGCATTAATAGCTACGAGCAGTACTTC
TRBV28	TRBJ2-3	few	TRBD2	CASSWRLAGLTDTQYF	TGTGCCAGCAGTTGGAGACTAGCGGGGCTCACAGATACGCAGTATTTT